This T cell receptor (beta chain) was identified during a study of response to subunit inactivated influenza vaccine. Findings of the study overall: There was a suggestion from the authors that each seasonal influenza vaccination recruits few new T cells.

On this clonotype itself: Its cognate antigen is unknown.

TCRdb analysed the RT-PCR reads with MiXCR anew, one entry per CDR3 protein. The table lists around 580,000 distinct CDR3 sequences, about an eighth of them singletons. Losses at the gene ends were 5 bases for V and 7 bases for J; bases not matched to a gene: 9. Germline V gene data show CDR1 as MNHEY and CDR2 as SMNVEV (reference sequence). The length of the CDR3 is 17 residues. This sequence was found in a man in his fifties or sixties who received an inactivated influenza vaccine. The chain has TRBV27 and TRBJ2-2; 14 bases are a match to TRBD2. The material was PBMCs from blood, obtained on the day of vaccination. Here the CDR3 reads CASSQRLAGGLGGELFF. DNA for the CDR3: TGTGCCAGCAGTCAACGACTAGCGGGGGGGCTTGGCGGGGAGCTGTTTTTT.